The T cell receptor (beta chain) under discussion was sequenced for a study of shared clonotypes between healthy human individuals. It was into CD45RA+ naive and CD45RA-negative memory subsets that the CD4+ cells were split. Data came from immunoSEQ multiplex PCR; TCRdb stores just in-frame clones and leaves some out. The sample has roughly 2.6 million clones; about 92% are singletons. The CDR3 covers 13 residues. Trimming cost V 10 bases and J 2 bases, with 14 bases left between them. Looked up from germline, CDR1 is LNHDA and CDR2 is SQIVND (reference sequence). Sequenced material: naive CD4+ T cells sorted from blood. Subset here: CD45RA+ positively selected. The chain couples TRBV19 to TRBJ1-1; D gene uncertain. This receptor was identified in a man between 18 and 29 years old in good health. The CDR3 DNA is TGTGCCACCAAGGCGTACTCCAACACTGAAGCTTTCTTT. This translates into CATKAYSNTEAFF.